The rows below give T cell receptor beta chains drawn from one sample of a study of T cell responses to AZD1222 COVID-19 vaccine. Profiling relied on immunoSEQ multiplex PCR, and the TCRdb table lists in-frame clones only, not all of them. The sample carries 150,000 or so clones, approximately 88% recorded once. The source material was peripheral blood, sampled on day 0 of AZD1222 vaccination. All receptors derive from an adult in good health. Each CDR3 is given with its conserved first and last residue. Fields, in order: clone size, J gene, CDR3 length, V gene, D gene, CDR3 DNA, CDR3 protein. The D gene is left open where the match is weak. The size field is filled for only some rows; it gives once, few, many or a size class.

size: NA; J: TRBJ2-7; length: 12; V: TRBV28; D: NA; DNA: TGTGCCAGCTGGGGGCCCTCCTACGAGCAGTACTTC; CDR3: CASWGPSYEQYF
size: NA; J: TRBJ2-3; length: 15; V: TRBV10-3; D: TRBD2; DNA: TGTGCCATCGGAAGCGGGGGGGCAGCCACAGATACGCAGTATTTT; CDR3: CAIGSGGAATDTQYF
size: NA; J: TRBJ2-5; length: 15; V: TRBV4-1; D: NA; DNA: TGCGCCAGCAGCCAAGGAGGGCGGGTTCAAGAGACCCAGTACTTC; CDR3: CASSQGGRVQETQYF
size: NA; J: TRBJ2-1; length: 15; V: TRBV5-4; D: TRBD1; DNA: TGTGCCAGCAGCTTATTCTACAGGGGAGTGGATGAGCAGTTCTTC; CDR3: CASSLFYRGVDEQFF
size: NA; J: TRBJ1-1; length: 15; V: TRBV3-1/TRBV3-2; D: TRBD1; DNA: TGTGCCAGCAAGGGGGCGGGGGAGGTCAACACTGAAGCTTTCTTT; CDR3: CASKGAGEVNTEAFF
size: NA; J: TRBJ1-2; length: 16; V: TRBV7-6; D: NA; DNA: TGTGCCAGCAGCTTAGATGTATCCCACCCAATCTATGGCTACACCTTC; CDR3: CASSLDVSHPIYGYTF
size: NA; J: TRBJ1-3; length: 15; V: TRBV6-6; D: NA; DNA: TGTGCCAGCAGTTACTCCGCGGGGTCCGGAAACACCATATATTTT; CDR3: CASSYSAGSGNTIYF
size: NA; J: TRBJ1-2; length: 13; V: TRBV7-2; D: NA; DNA: TGTGCCAGCAGCTTTGTAGGAAGCTATGGCTACACCTTC; CDR3: CASSFVGSYGYTF
size: NA; J: TRBJ1-1; length: 13; V: TRBV10-2; D: NA; DNA: TGCGCCAGCAGTGATAGGGGTGCCACTGAAGCTTTCTTT; CDR3: CASSDRGATEAFF
size: NA; J: TRBJ1-1; length: 15; V: TRBV28; D: NA; DNA: TGTGCCAGCAGGCCCCACAGAGGGGGGAACACTGAAGCTTTCTTT; CDR3: CASRPHRGGNTEAFF
size: NA; J: TRBJ1-2; length: 13; V: TRBV28; D: TRBD1; DNA: TGTGCCAGCAGAACGCCAGGGGGCATAGGCTACACCTTC; CDR3: CASRTPGGIGYTF
size: NA; J: TRBJ1-1; length: 14; V: TRBV28; D: NA; DNA: TGTGCCAGCAGTTTATGGGGGGCCCGGACAGAAGCTTTCTTT; CDR3: CASSLWGARTEAFF
size: NA; J: TRBJ2-7; length: 15; V: TRBV10-3; D: NA; DNA: TGTGCCATCAGTGAGTCGGAGCAGGGGCGCTACGAGCAGTACTTC; CDR3: CAISESEQGRYEQYF
size: NA; J: TRBJ1-2; length: 16; V: TRBV4-3; D: NA; DNA: TGCGCCAGCAGCCAAGATTGGGCAGGGGATTACTATGGCTACACCTTC; CDR3: CASSQDWAGDYYGYTF
size: NA; J: TRBJ2-3; length: 14; V: TRBV7-2; D: NA; DNA: TGTGCCAGCAGCGACAGCTTCTACACAGATACGCAGTATTTT; CDR3: CASSDSFYTDTQYF
size: NA; J: TRBJ1-4; length: 15; V: TRBV6-5; D: NA; DNA: TGTGCCAGCAGCCCCGACCTGACAACTAATGAAAAACTGTTTTTT; CDR3: CASSPDLTTNEKLFF
size: NA; J: TRBJ1-1; length: 11; V: TRBV30; D: NA; DNA: TGTGCCTGGAGTGTAGTTACTGAAGCTTTCTTT; CDR3: CAWSVVTEAFF
size: NA; J: TRBJ2-3; length: 16; V: TRBV5-4; D: TRBD2; DNA: TGTGCCAGCAGCTTGAGGGCTAGCGGGAACACAGATACGCAGTATTTT; CDR3: CASSLRASGNTDTQYF
size: NA; J: TRBJ1-2; length: 11; V: TRBV28; D: NA; DNA: TGTGCCAGCCTTGACGGATATGGCTACACCTTC; CDR3: CASLDGYGYTF
size: NA; J: TRBJ1-6; length: 14; V: TRBV7-2; D: NA; DNA: TGTGCCAGCAGCACAGACCCAGGGAATTCACCCCTCCACTTT; CDR3: CASSTDPGNSPLHF
size: NA; J: TRBJ2-4; length: 16; V: TRBV5-8; D: TRBD1; DNA: TGTGCCAGCAGCTTGGGGGCAACCGGGACAGGGGGCATTCAGTACTTC; CDR3: CASSLGATGTGGIQYF
size: once; J: TRBJ1-1; length: 17; V: TRBV19; D: TRBD1; DNA: TGTGCCAGTAGTAAGCCGGGACAGGGGGAATCACTCACTGAAGCTTTCTTT; CDR3: CASSKPGQGESLTEAFF
size: NA; J: TRBJ2-7; length: 14; V: TRBV5-1; D: TRBD1; DNA: TGCGCCAGCAGCTTGGGACAGGGCTCCTACGAGCAGTACTTC; CDR3: CASSLGQGSYEQYF
size: NA; J: TRBJ1-5; length: 16; V: TRBV4-1; D: NA; DNA: TGCGCCAGCAGCCAGGATGGGGAGTCGCGCAATCAGCCCCAGCATTTT; CDR3: CASSQDGESRNQPQHF
size: NA; J: TRBJ1-2; length: 14; V: TRBV3-1/TRBV3-2; D: TRBD1; DNA: TGTGCCAGCAGCCAAGGAGGGACAGGGGAACGCTACACCTTC; CDR3: CASSQGGTGERYTF
size: NA; J: TRBJ1-1; length: 13; V: TRBV9; D: NA; DNA: TGTGCCAGCAGCGTAAAGCGGGACACTGAAGCTTTCTTT; CDR3: CASSVKRDTEAFF
size: NA; J: TRBJ1-2; length: 14; V: TRBV4-3; D: NA; DNA: TGCGCCAGCAGCCAAGATGTTGGGGTATATGGCTACACCTTC; CDR3: CASSQDVGVYGYTF
size: NA; J: TRBJ1-3; length: 15; V: TRBV7-8; D: NA; DNA: TGTGCCAGCAGCTTCAGGGCCGGCTCTGGAAACACCATATATTTT; CDR3: CASSFRAGSGNTIYF
size: NA; J: TRBJ1-4; length: 13; V: TRBV2; D: NA; DNA: TGTGCCAGCAGTGAAGTCAGGGAGGGAAAACTGTTTTTT; CDR3: CASSEVREGKLFF
size: NA; J: TRBJ1-1; length: 16; V: TRBV5-1; D: NA; DNA: TGCGCCAGCAGCTTGGTACTAACCTCGCCGGGCACTGAAGCTTTCTTT; CDR3: CASSLVLTSPGTEAFF
size: NA; J: TRBJ2-3; length: 18; V: TRBV4-2; D: NA; DNA: TGTGCCAGCAGCCAAGAAGGGCTCGTAGTGGGGGGCACAGATACGCAGTATTTT; CDR3: CASSQEGLVVGGTDTQYF
size: NA; J: TRBJ1-5; length: 16; V: TRBV7-8; D: TRBD1; DNA: TGTGCCAGCAGCACGGACAGGGGACGGGGCAATCAGCCCCAGCATTTT; CDR3: CASSTDRGRGNQPQHF
size: few; J: TRBJ2-7; length: 15; V: TRBV4-2; D: NA; DNA: TGTGCCAGCAGCCAAGATAGGACTGATTTCTACGAGCAGTACTTC; CDR3: CASSQDRTDFYEQYF
size: few; J: TRBJ2-7; length: 15; V: TRBV11-1; D: NA; DNA: TGTGCCAGCAGCGCTCGGGTCCGAGAAGACTACGAGCAGTACTTC; CDR3: CASSARVREDYEQYF
size: NA; J: TRBJ1-2; length: 16; V: TRBV7-9; D: NA; DNA: TGTGCCAGCAGCTTAAGGTCAAGCACTCCTAACTATGGCTACACCTTC; CDR3: CASSLRSSTPNYGYTF
size: NA; J: TRBJ2-3; length: 16; V: TRBV5-6; D: TRBD2; DNA: TGTGCCAGCAACAAAGTAGCGGGGGGACTCACAGATACGCAGTATTTT; CDR3: CASNKVAGGLTDTQYF
size: NA; J: TRBJ1-2; length: 17; V: TRBV10-3; D: TRBD1; DNA: TGTGCCATCAGTGTGAGGACAGGGGTTGGGGCTAACTATGGCTACACCTTC; CDR3: CAISVRTGVGANYGYTF
size: NA; J: TRBJ2-1; length: 12; V: TRBV30; D: NA; DNA: TGTGCCTGGAGTGCTAGGTTTACTGAGCAGTTCTTC; CDR3: CAWSARFTEQFF
size: NA; J: TRBJ2-5; length: 13; V: TRBV11-3; D: TRBD1; DNA: TGTGCCAGCAGCTTACAGGGGGCGGAGACCCAGTACTTC; CDR3: CASSLQGAETQYF
size: NA; J: TRBJ1-1; length: 14; V: TRBV28; D: TRBD1; DNA: TGTGCCAGCAGTTTATCAACCGGACAGGCGGAAGCTTTCTTT; CDR3: CASSLSTGQAEAFF
size: NA; J: TRBJ2-2; length: 17; V: TRBV11-2; D: TRBD1; DNA: TGTGCCAGCAGCTTCTTCCCCCCCGGGACAGGGTCCGGGGAGCTGTTTTTT; CDR3: CASSFFPPGTGSGELFF
size: NA; J: TRBJ2-1; length: 13; V: TRBV7-6; D: TRBD1; DNA: TGTGCCAGCAGCTTTGGGACAGGGTATGAGCAGTTCTTC; CDR3: CASSFGTGYEQFF
size: NA; J: TRBJ1-5; length: 15; V: TRBV19; D: TRBD1; DNA: TGTGCCAGCCGGGACAGGGCGTATAGCAATCAGCCCCAGCATTTT; CDR3: CASRDRAYSNQPQHF
size: NA; J: TRBJ1-1; length: 14; V: TRBV4-2; D: NA; DNA: TGTGCCAGCAGCCCCTTAGGGGGGAACACTGAAGCTTTCTTT; CDR3: CASSPLGGNTEAFF
size: once; J: TRBJ2-1; length: 18; V: TRBV7-9; D: NA; DNA: TGTGCCAGCAGCTTAGCGTGGCGGCGGGCCCAGCTCCACAATGAGCAGTTCTTC; CDR3: CASSLAWRRAQLHNEQFF
size: NA; J: TRBJ2-2; length: 15; V: TRBV2; D: NA; DNA: TGTGCCAGCAGTGACGACAAGGGTGGGCCCGGGGAGCTGTTTTTT; CDR3: CASSDDKGGPGELFF
size: NA; J: TRBJ1-5; length: 14; V: TRBV6-4; D: NA; DNA: TGTGCCAGCAGTGCAGGGGTTGGCAATCAGCCCCAGCATTTT; CDR3: CASSAGVGNQPQHF
size: NA; J: TRBJ1-1; length: 12; V: TRBV10-3; D: NA; DNA: TGTGCCATCTCCGCATCGAACACTGAAGCTTTCTTT; CDR3: CAISASNTEAFF
size: few; J: TRBJ1-2; length: 13; V: TRBV7-9; D: TRBD1; DNA: TGTGCCAGCAGCTTAAGGGACAGCAGCGGCTACACCTTC; CDR3: CASSLRDSSGYTF
size: NA; J: TRBJ2-7; length: 13; V: TRBV5-4; D: NA; DNA: TGTGCCAGCAGCTTGGCAAATTCCTACGAGCAGTACTTC; CDR3: CASSLANSYEQYF